The 13 T cell receptor beta chains below all came from one sample that was sequenced in a study of T cell changes during pregnancy in multiple sclerosis. Method: immunoSEQ multiplex PCR; TCRdb's copy keeps in-frame clones and lacks some. The table records some 60,000 clones, roughly 90% of them present only once. Sample: peripheral blood, taken in the first trimester of pregnancy. The receptor set was obtained from a female donor in good health, enrolled as a control in a pregnancy study.

This clone ranks as medium-sized. The chain combines TRBV4-2 with TRBJ2-7; no clear D. The V end was cut by 0 bases, the J end by 1 base, with 13 bases between. CDR3 length: 16 amino acids. Germline assignment: CDR1 LGHNA and CDR2 YNFKEQ. The CDR3 reads CASSQDMTEPSYEQYF. The DNA of the CDR3 is TGTGCCAGCAGCCAAGATATGACTGAACCGTCCTACGAGCAGTACTTC.

The chain uses TRBV2 and TRBJ1-4, with 10 bases matching TRBD1. With V trimmed by 6 bases and J by 8 bases, 0 bases remained unmatched. The germline CDR1 and CDR2 sequences are SNHLY and FYNNEI. The CDR3 extends over 12 amino acids. DNA of the CDR3: TGTGCCAGCAGGACAGGGGGCGAAAAACTGTTTTTT. As protein: CASRTGGEKLFF.

A few counts support this clone. The chain links TRBV27 to TRBJ1-1; D is possibly TRBD1 (6 bases). Germline-derived CDR1 and CDR2 are MNHEY and SMNVEV (reference sequence). The V end was cut by 2 bases, the J end by 8 bases, with 15 bases between. This CDR3 is 14 amino acids long. In nucleotides, the CDR3 is TGTGCCAGCAGTTTAGACAGGACCCGCGGGGAAGCTTTCTTT. It translates to CASSLDRTRGEAFF.

V is TRBV18 and J is TRBJ1-2; D perhaps matches TRBD1 (6 bases). The length of the CDR3 is 15 residues. Trimming removed 3 bases at V and 4 bases at J, with 15 bases between. The germline V gene has CDR1 KGHSH and CDR2 LQKENI. CDR3 sequence reads: CASSPRQGRSYGYTF. The CDR3 region has the DNA TGTGCCAGCTCACCCCGTCAGGGGCGAAGCTATGGCTACACCTTC.

This clone came up a few times. The rearrangement joins TRBV7-2 to TRBJ2-5, with no clear D. The CDR3 sequence is 12 residues long. Per the germline V gene, CDR1 is SGHTA and CDR2 is FQGNSA. Deletions cut 1 base from V and 5 bases from J, with 5 bases between. CDR3 DNA: TGTGCCAGCAGCTTAGTATTGGAGACCCAGTACTTC. It codes for CASSLVLETQYF.

This rearrangement joins TRBV7-8 to TRBJ2-7; TRBD2 matches 9 bases. V shed 2 bases and J 4 bases; nucleotides not matched to a gene: 6. This CDR3 has 15 amino acids. Germline assignment: CDR1 SGHVS and CDR2 FQNEAQ. CDR3: CASSLRAGGSYEQYF. CDR3 coding DNA: TGTGCCAGCAGCTTAAGGGCGGGGGGGTCGTACGAGCAGTACTTC.

This rearrangement joins TRBV28 to TRBJ2-5; TRBD2 aligns across 7 bases. From germline, CDR1 is MDHEN and CDR2 SYDVKM. V shed 6 bases, J shed 5 bases, and the junction held 24 bases outside the gene matches. The CDR3 spans 19 residues. CDR3: CASSTPTGGPIGPSETQYF. The CDR3 bases are TGTGCCAGCAGCACACCTACGGGAGGACCCATAGGCCCCTCGGAGACCCAGTACTTC.

The chain has TRBV19 and TRBJ2-1; tentative D call: TRBD2 (7 bases). CDR1 is LNHDA, CDR2 SQIVND, per germline (reference sequence). The CDR3 loop spans 15 amino acids. The V end was cut by 3 bases, the J end by 2 bases, with 11 bases between. The CDR3 loop is CASSMGGLPYNEQFF. For the CDR3, the DNA is TGTGCCAGTAGTATGGGGGGGCTGCCCTACAATGAGCAGTTCTTC.

The chain joins TRBV15 to TRBJ2-7, with D hard to call. Germline V CDR1 and CDR2: LNHNV, YYDKDF (reference sequence). CDR3 length equals 13 residues. The germline V and J ends were trimmed by 6 bases and 0 bases, with 9 bases remaining between them. CDR3 in amino acids: CATSPLLSYEQYF. CDR3 DNA: TGTGCCACCAGTCCTCTCCTCTCCTACGAGCAGTACTTC.

V gene TRBV7-2 combines with J gene TRBJ1-5; 7 bases are shared with TRBD1. V lost 3 bases to trimming and J lost 8 bases; unmatched junction nucleotides: 1. This CDR3 has 12 amino acids. CDR1 and CDR2 from the germline V gene are SGHTA and FQGNSA. Here the CDR3 DNA reads TGTGCCAGCAGCTTTACAGGGGAGCCCCAGCATTTT. Encoded protein: CASSFTGEPQHF.

This clone was seen only a few times. The chain carries TRBV28 and TRBJ2-7; TRBD1 matches at 9 bases. CDR3 length: 15 residues. In germline, CDR1 is MDHEN, CDR2 SYDVKM. The J segment lost 2 bases and the V segment lost 6 bases, leaving 8 bases of the junction unmatched. CDR3 protein: CASRGDRDPPYEQYF. The DNA for the CDR3 is TGTGCCAGCAGGGGGGACAGGGACCCCCCCTACGAGCAGTACTTC.

Concerning this clone: Sequence at one end of the junction differs from germline and may be a read error. The V gene is TRBV28, the J gene TRBJ2-5, with 7 bases fitting TRBD2. Germline values: CDR1 MDHEN, CDR2 SYDVKM. The CDR3 is made up of 15 amino acids. Written as DNA, the CDR3 is TGTGCCAGCAGCCTCCGGGACTACCTAAGAGAGGCCCAGTACTTC. This gives the protein CASSLRDYLREAQYF.

V gene TRBV6-5 combines with J gene TRBJ2-7, with TRBD1 identical over 8 bases. V gave up 8 bases and J gave up 5 bases; unmatched junction bases: 8. This CDR3 comprises 13 residues. The germline gives CDR1 MNHEY, CDR2 SVGAGI. The CDR3 coding sequence is TGTGCCAGCGGTTGGACAGGGCAGAACGAGCAGTACTTC. Protein sequence: CASGWTGQNEQYF.